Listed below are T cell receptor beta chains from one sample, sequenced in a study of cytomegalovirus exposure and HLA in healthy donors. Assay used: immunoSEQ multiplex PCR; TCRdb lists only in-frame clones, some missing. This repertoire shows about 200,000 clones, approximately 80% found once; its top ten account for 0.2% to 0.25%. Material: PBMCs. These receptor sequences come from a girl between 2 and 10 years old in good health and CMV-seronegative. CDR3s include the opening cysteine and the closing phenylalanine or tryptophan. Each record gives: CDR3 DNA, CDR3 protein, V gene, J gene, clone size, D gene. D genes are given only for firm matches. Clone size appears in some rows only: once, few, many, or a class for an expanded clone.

CDR3nt: TGTGCCAGCAGTTACCGGGGGACCAATCAGCCCCAGCATTTT
CDR3aa: CASSYRGTNQPQHF
v_gene: TRBV6-6
j_gene: TRBJ1-5
abundance: NA
d_gene: NA

CDR3nt: TGTGCCAGCAGCCAAACAGCAGGATCCTCCTATGGCTACACCTTC
CDR3aa: CASSQTAGSSYGYTF
v_gene: TRBV7-6
j_gene: TRBJ1-2
abundance: NA
d_gene: NA

CDR3nt: TGTGCCAGCAGCTTAGAAATCGGGGTACCCAAAAACATTCAGTACTTC
CDR3aa: CASSLEIGVPKNIQYF
v_gene: TRBV7-9
j_gene: TRBJ2-4
abundance: NA
d_gene: NA

CDR3nt: TGTGCCAGCAGCTTGGAACGAATGGACAGGCGGTTTCACGAGCAGTACTTC
CDR3aa: CASSLERMDRRFHEQYF
v_gene: TRBV5-6
j_gene: TRBJ2-7
abundance: NA
d_gene: TRBD1

CDR3nt: TGCGCCAGCAGCCAAGGCCGAGGGGGCACTGAAGCTTTCTTT
CDR3aa: CASSQGRGGTEAFF
v_gene: TRBV4-1
j_gene: TRBJ1-1
abundance: NA
d_gene: NA

CDR3nt: TGTGCCAGCAGCTTACGCGGGAGCGATGAGCAGTTCTTC
CDR3aa: CASSLRGSDEQFF
v_gene: TRBV7-2
j_gene: TRBJ2-1
abundance: NA
d_gene: TRBD2

CDR3nt: TGTGCCACCGGGGACAGCCAATATAGCAATCAGCCCCAGCATTTT
CDR3aa: CATGDSQYSNQPQHF
v_gene: TRBV5-4
j_gene: TRBJ1-5
abundance: NA
d_gene: TRBD1

CDR3nt: TGTGCCAGCAGCTTAAACCCAGGCCAGCCCCAGCATTTT
CDR3aa: CASSLNPGQPQHF
v_gene: TRBV13
j_gene: TRBJ1-5
abundance: NA
d_gene: NA

CDR3nt: TGTGCCAGCAGAGACCCAGGGTTCGAGCAGTACTTC
CDR3aa: CASRDPGFEQYF
v_gene: TRBV25-1
j_gene: TRBJ2-7
abundance: NA
d_gene: NA

CDR3nt: TGTGCCAGCAGCTTCATAACTAGCTCGTCCTACGAGCAGTACTTC
CDR3aa: CASSFITSSSYEQYF
v_gene: TRBV11-2
j_gene: TRBJ2-7
abundance: NA
d_gene: NA

CDR3nt: TGTGCCAGCTCACCAATAAGTGGGGCTTGGGCCAAAAACATTCAGTACTTC
CDR3aa: CASSPISGAWAKNIQYF
v_gene: TRBV18
j_gene: TRBJ2-4
abundance: once
d_gene: NA

CDR3nt: TGCGCCAGCAGCCAAGGGCGAGCGGGGCCCACAGATACGCAGTATTTT
CDR3aa: CASSQGRAGPTDTQYF
v_gene: TRBV4-1
j_gene: TRBJ2-3
abundance: few
d_gene: TRBD2

CDR3nt: TGTGCCAGCAGTTCCACGGGTCGCCTCTCTGGGGCCAACGTCCTGACTTTC
CDR3aa: CASSSTGRLSGANVLTF
v_gene: TRBV27
j_gene: TRBJ2-6
abundance: NA
d_gene: NA

CDR3nt: TGCGCCAGCAGCCTTCGTGGGGGCGGGGAGACCCAGTACTTC
CDR3aa: CASSLRGGGETQYF
v_gene: TRBV4-1
j_gene: TRBJ2-5
abundance: NA
d_gene: NA

CDR3nt: TGTGCCAGCAGTTACTCGACAGGGGTTGACGAGCAGTACTTC
CDR3aa: CASSYSTGVDEQYF
v_gene: TRBV6-5
j_gene: TRBJ2-7
abundance: NA
d_gene: TRBD1

CDR3nt: TGTGCCAGCAGCCAAGATACGGGGAGGGCCTATGGCTACACCTTC
CDR3aa: CASSQDTGRAYGYTF
v_gene: TRBV14
j_gene: TRBJ1-2
abundance: NA
d_gene: NA

CDR3nt: TGTGCCAGCTCACGGAGGACTCCTTACACCGGGGAGCTGTTTTTT
CDR3aa: CASSRRTPYTGELFF
v_gene: TRBV18
j_gene: TRBJ2-2
abundance: NA
d_gene: NA

CDR3nt: TGTGCCAGCGATACCGGGACAGGGAGTCCCGGGGAGCTGTTTTTT
CDR3aa: CASDTGTGSPGELFF
v_gene: TRBV2
j_gene: TRBJ2-2
abundance: NA
d_gene: TRBD1

CDR3nt: TGTGCCAGCAGCGCGATTAGCGGGGACACAGATACGCAGTATTTT
CDR3aa: CASSAISGDTDTQYF
v_gene: TRBV7-9
j_gene: TRBJ2-3
abundance: NA
d_gene: TRBD2

CDR3nt: TGTGCCAGCAGCAACCCGGGACAGGGGGCTTCTTGGGGGCAGTACTTC
CDR3aa: CASSNPGQGASWGQYF
v_gene: TRBV7-9
j_gene: TRBJ2-7
abundance: once
d_gene: TRBD1

CDR3nt: TGCAGCGGTACAGGGGCCTATGGCTACACCTTC
CDR3aa: CSGTGAYGYTF
v_gene: TRBV29-1
j_gene: TRBJ1-2
abundance: NA
d_gene: TRBD1

CDR3nt: TGCGCCAGCAGCCCCGGGACTTCTGGAAACACCATATATTTT
CDR3aa: CASSPGTSGNTIYF
v_gene: TRBV10-1
j_gene: TRBJ1-3
abundance: NA
d_gene: NA

CDR3nt: TGTGCCAGCAGCGGATTACAGCTTGGCTCCACCTTC
CDR3aa: CASSGLQLGSTF
v_gene: TRBV2
j_gene: TRBJ1-2
abundance: NA
d_gene: NA

CDR3nt: TGTGCCAGCAGCTCGCTCGCCGGGACTAGCGCCGAGCAGTACTTC
CDR3aa: CASSSLAGTSAEQYF
v_gene: TRBV11-2
j_gene: TRBJ2-7
abundance: NA
d_gene: TRBD2

CDR3nt: TGTGCCAGCAGCCACACCCCCACAGGGCCCTATAATTCACCCCTCCACTTT
CDR3aa: CASSHTPTGPYNSPLHF
v_gene: TRBV7-9
j_gene: TRBJ1-6
abundance: NA
d_gene: NA

CDR3nt: TGTGCCAGCAGCGTAAGCGGGGGGTATCAAGAGACCCAGTACTTC
CDR3aa: CASSVSGGYQETQYF
v_gene: TRBV9
j_gene: TRBJ2-5
abundance: few
d_gene: TRBD2

CDR3nt: TGCAGCGTCCACGAACAGGGGTTAGAGACCCAGTACTTC
CDR3aa: CSVHEQGLETQYF
v_gene: TRBV29-1
j_gene: TRBJ2-5
abundance: NA
d_gene: TRBD1

CDR3nt: TGTGCCTGGAGTGTACTCGGCGGGAGGGCCGTGAATGAGCAGTTCTTC
CDR3aa: CAWSVLGGRAVNEQFF
v_gene: TRBV30
j_gene: TRBJ2-1
abundance: NA
d_gene: TRBD2

CDR3nt: TGTGCCAGCAGTCCCGCAGGGGGCTACTACAATGAGCAGTTCTTC
CDR3aa: CASSPAGGYYNEQFF
v_gene: TRBV27
j_gene: TRBJ2-1
abundance: NA
d_gene: TRBD1

CDR3nt: TGTGCCAGCAGTGAATTTCCTGGTCAGGGTAGGGAGACCCAGTACTTC
CDR3aa: CASSEFPGQGRETQYF
v_gene: TRBV25-1
j_gene: TRBJ2-5
abundance: NA
d_gene: NA

CDR3nt: TGCGCCAGCAGCTTGTGGATAGGGACTAGCGGGGGCCCTAAAGAGACCCAGTACTTC
CDR3aa: CASSLWIGTSGGPKETQYF
v_gene: TRBV5-1
j_gene: TRBJ2-5
abundance: NA
d_gene: TRBD2

CDR3nt: TGTGCCAGTCGACAGGTGGACCAAGAGACCCAGTACTTC
CDR3aa: CASRQVDQETQYF
v_gene: TRBV7-9
j_gene: TRBJ2-5
abundance: few
d_gene: NA

CDR3nt: TGTGCCAGCAGTTACGGTAGGGGAAGTATACCCCTCCACTTT
CDR3aa: CASSYGRGSIPLHF
v_gene: TRBV6-5
j_gene: TRBJ1-6
abundance: NA
d_gene: NA

CDR3nt: TGTGCCAGCAGGTCCACAGGGTTGAGCGAGACCCAGTACTTC
CDR3aa: CASRSTGLSETQYF
v_gene: TRBV5-4
j_gene: TRBJ2-5
abundance: NA
d_gene: NA

CDR3nt: TGTGCCAGCAGCTTGTCAGGGGGCATCTATGGCTACACCTTC
CDR3aa: CASSLSGGIYGYTF
v_gene: TRBV5-4
j_gene: TRBJ1-2
abundance: NA
d_gene: TRBD1

CDR3nt: TGCAGCGCCAAAGGGAGTTCTGGGGCCAACGTCCTGACTTTC
CDR3aa: CSAKGSSGANVLTF
v_gene: TRBV29-1
j_gene: TRBJ2-6
abundance: NA
d_gene: NA

CDR3nt: TGTGCCAGCAGTGAATCTGCAGGGCGGAGAACTGAAGCTTTCTTT
CDR3aa: CASSESAGRRTEAFF
v_gene: TRBV6-1
j_gene: TRBJ1-1
abundance: NA
d_gene: NA

CDR3nt: TGTGCCAGCAGCGTAGCCCCAGGGGGAAATGAAAAACTGTTTTTT
CDR3aa: CASSVAPGGNEKLFF
v_gene: TRBV9
j_gene: TRBJ1-4
abundance: once
d_gene: TRBD1

CDR3nt: TGTGCCAGCAGCTTTGGGAGCATTCAGTACTTC
CDR3aa: CASSFGSIQYF
v_gene: TRBV5-4
j_gene: TRBJ2-4
abundance: few
d_gene: NA

CDR3nt: TGTGCCAGCAGCGAGACGGACAGATACAATGAGCAGTTCTTC
CDR3aa: CASSETDRYNEQFF
v_gene: TRBV11-2
j_gene: TRBJ2-1
abundance: NA
d_gene: NA

CDR3nt: TGTGCCAGCTCACCAAAACGACAGGGTCTGCAAGAGACCCAGTACTTC
CDR3aa: CASSPKRQGLQETQYF
v_gene: TRBV18
j_gene: TRBJ2-5
abundance: NA
d_gene: TRBD1

CDR3nt: TGTGCCAGCAGCCCCTGGGACAGTTACAATGAGCAGTTCTTC
CDR3aa: CASSPWDSYNEQFF
v_gene: TRBV7-9
j_gene: TRBJ2-1
abundance: NA
d_gene: TRBD1

CDR3nt: TGTGCCAGCAGCTTTGGGACTCACTACGAGCAGTACTTC
CDR3aa: CASSFGTHYEQYF
v_gene: TRBV7-9
j_gene: TRBJ2-7
abundance: NA
d_gene: NA

CDR3nt: TGTGCCAGCAGCTTAGATCCGGGGGTTGGAACTGAAGCTTTCTTT
CDR3aa: CASSLDPGVGTEAFF
v_gene: TRBV7-2
j_gene: TRBJ1-1
abundance: NA
d_gene: NA

CDR3nt: TGTGCCAGCAGCCCCGTGTCGAGCTCCTACAATGAGCAGTTCTTC
CDR3aa: CASSPVSSSYNEQFF
v_gene: TRBV5-6
j_gene: TRBJ2-1
abundance: few
d_gene: NA

CDR3nt: TGTGCCAGTAGTATGGAGGGATTTCAAGAGACCCAGTACTTC
CDR3aa: CASSMEGFQETQYF
v_gene: TRBV19
j_gene: TRBJ2-5
abundance: NA
d_gene: NA

CDR3nt: TGTGCCAGCAGCTTAGGGGAGCCCGGGTCGGGCTACACCTTC
CDR3aa: CASSLGEPGSGYTF
v_gene: TRBV13
j_gene: TRBJ1-2
abundance: NA
d_gene: NA

CDR3nt: TGCGCCAGCAGCCCTCCCGGGACAGGGGTGACCCAGTACTTC
CDR3aa: CASSPPGTGVTQYF
v_gene: TRBV4-1
j_gene: TRBJ2-5
abundance: NA
d_gene: TRBD1

CDR3nt: TGCGCCAGCAGCTTAGGACTAGCGAGGTTCGCAGATACGCAGTATTTT
CDR3aa: CASSLGLARFADTQYF
v_gene: TRBV5-1
j_gene: TRBJ2-3
abundance: NA
d_gene: TRBD2

CDR3nt: TGTGCCACCAGGCGAGGACTGGATGCCCCCTACGAGCAGTACTTC
CDR3aa: CATRRGLDAPYEQYF
v_gene: TRBV15
j_gene: TRBJ2-7
abundance: NA
d_gene: NA

CDR3nt: TGTGCCAGCTCACCCGACAGGGCGGGCTACGAGCAGTACTTC
CDR3aa: CASSPDRAGYEQYF
v_gene: TRBV18
j_gene: TRBJ2-7
abundance: NA
d_gene: TRBD1

CDR3nt: TGTGCCTGGAGTGCGACGCGGGGGCGGGGCTACACCTTC
CDR3aa: CAWSATRGRGYTF
v_gene: TRBV30
j_gene: TRBJ1-2
abundance: NA
d_gene: NA

CDR3nt: TGTGCCAGCAGCTTAGGGGGACAGGGCTATGGCTACACCTTC
CDR3aa: CASSLGGQGYGYTF
v_gene: TRBV7-9
j_gene: TRBJ1-2
abundance: NA
d_gene: TRBD1

CDR3nt: TGTGCCAGTACGAGGGTGGCGGGGAATGAAAAACTGTTTTTT
CDR3aa: CASTRVAGNEKLFF
v_gene: TRBV19
j_gene: TRBJ1-4
abundance: NA
d_gene: NA

CDR3nt: TGTGCCAGCAAACTTGGGCGGAACACTGAAGCTTTCTTT
CDR3aa: CASKLGRNTEAFF
v_gene: TRBV19
j_gene: TRBJ1-1
abundance: NA
d_gene: NA

CDR3nt: TGTGCCAGCAGCTTAGCAGGGGGGGCGTTTGAGCAGTACTTC
CDR3aa: CASSLAGGAFEQYF
v_gene: TRBV7-9
j_gene: TRBJ2-7
abundance: NA
d_gene: NA

CDR3nt: TGTGCCAGCAGAAAACGACAGGACTACAATGAGCAGTTCTTC
CDR3aa: CASRKRQDYNEQFF
v_gene: TRBV5-4
j_gene: TRBJ2-1
abundance: few
d_gene: NA

CDR3nt: TGTGCCAGCAGCGTCACTAGCGGCGCCGGGGGGGAGCAGTACTTC
CDR3aa: CASSVTSGAGGEQYF
v_gene: TRBV7-9
j_gene: TRBJ2-7
abundance: NA
d_gene: TRBD2